These 22 T cell receptor beta chains came from one sample sequenced in a study of blood T cell repertoires in COVID-19. The method was immunoSEQ multiplex PCR; TCRdb's version includes in-frame clones alone and lacks a portion of them. The sample includes some 240,000 clones, around 82% seen only once; the top ten take approximately 6.6%. Sequencing was performed on peripheral blood. These receptor sequences come from a woman in her 70s with acute or convalescent COVID-19.

The chain couples TRBV13 to TRBJ2-1; 10 bases line up with TRBD2. The CDR3 is made up of 18 amino acids. With V trimmed by 2 bases and J by 2 bases, 9 bases remained unmatched. CDR1 and CDR2 from the germline V gene are PRHDT and FYEKMQ (reference sequence). The CDR3 protein is CASSLIASGGATYNEQFF. CDR3 bases: TGTGCCAGCAGCTTAATCGCTAGCGGGGGCGCAACCTACAATGAGCAGTTCTTC.

A single count supports this clone. This sequence joins TRBV19 and TRBJ1-1; a weak D match, TRBD1 (5 bases). The CDR3 length is 14 residues. Germline CDR1 LNHDA, CDR2 SQIVND (reference sequence). With 7 bases removed from V and 3 bases from J, the gap between germline ends came to 15 bases. CDR3 sequence reads: CASTGTFRDTEAFF. CDR3 in DNA: TGTGCCAGTACGGGGACTTTCAGGGACACTGAAGCTTTCTTT.

This chain joins TRBV7-3 and TRBJ2-7; TRBD2 might be the D (5 bases). The V end lost 2 bases, the J end lost 1 base, and 9 bases lay between the germline ends. The CDR3 length is 14 residues. Germline V gives CDR1 SGHTA, CDR2 FQGTGA. DNA of the CDR3: TGTGCCAGCAGCTTAGGTCGGGGATCCTACGAGCAGTACTTC. Its protein product is CASSLGRGSYEQYF.

V gene TRBV14 combines with J gene TRBJ1-1, with TRBD1 as a possible D gene (5 bases). The CDR3 has 13 residues. The V end was cut by 4 bases, the J end by 4 bases, with 10 bases between. Germline assignment: CDR1 SGHDN and CDR2 FVKESK. Here the CDR3 DNA reads TGTGCCAGCAGCCTTAATCAGGGCACTGAAGCTTTCTTT. This codes for CASSLNQGTEAFF.

The chain combines TRBV5-4 with TRBJ1-4; D is perhaps TRBD1 (6 bases). V was shortened by 0 bases and J by 0 bases, with 9 bases between the two germline ends. The CDR3 contains 16 residues. The germline V gene encodes CDR1 SGHNT and CDR2 YYREEE (reference sequence). The CDR3: CASSLGRTATNEKLFF. DNA of the CDR3: TGTGCCAGCAGCTTGGGAAGGACAGCAACTAATGAAAAACTGTTTTTT.

The rearrangement joins TRBV29-1 to TRBJ2-5; weak D call: TRBD1 (7 bases). This CDR3 is built from 12 residues. V lost 7 bases and J lost 4, with 13 bases in between. Germline V gene sequence: CDR1 SQVTM, CDR2 ANQGSEA. The CDR3 DNA reads TGCAGCGCTGGGCAGGGGGGAGAGACCCAGTACTTC. This sequence encodes CSAGQGGETQYF. Filled out from reference TRBV29-1 and TRBJ2-5, the complete variable domain reads SAVISQKPSRDICQRGTSLTIQCQVDSQVTMMFWYRQQPGQSLTLIATANQGSEATYESGFVIDKFPISRPNLTFSTLTVSNMSPEDSSIYLCSAGQGGETQYFGPGTRLLVL.

The table lists this clone with a count of one. The chain carries TRBV28 and TRBJ1-4, with 7 bases lining up with TRBD1. From germline, CDR1 is MDHEN and CDR2 SYDVKM. Losses at the gene ends were 4 bases for V and 8 bases for J; bases not matched to a gene: 10. The CDR3 loop spans 15 amino acids. For the CDR3, the DNA is TGTGCCAGCAGTTCGCGACCCAGGGACAGCGAAAAACTGTTTTTT. Translation gives CASSSRPRDSEKLFF.

The V call is TRBV3-1 (or the pseudogene TRBV3-2), the J call TRBJ2-3; 8 positions match TRBD2. Germline V gene sequence: CDR1 LGHDT, CDR2 YNNKEL (reference sequence). The CDR3 is made up of 16 amino acids. With 1 base clipped from V and 4 bases from J, the junction kept 7 bases outside the gene matches. The CDR3 DNA reads as TGTGCCAGCAGCCAAGGATGGCGGGGGGACTCAGATACGCAGTATTTT. This gives the protein CASSQGWRGDSDTQYF.

For the CDR3, the DNA is TGCGCCAGCAGCCAAGATCAGGGCAGGGTTGGCTCCTACGAGCAGTACTTC. Encoded protein: CASSQDQGRVGSYEQYF. The chain couples TRBV4-1 to TRBJ2-7; D possibly corresponds to TRBD1 (5 bases). Trimming left V 0 bases short and J 0 bases short, with 15 bases between. Germline CDR1 MGHRA, CDR2 YSYEKL. There are 17 residues in the CDR3.

The V call is TRBV5-6, the J call TRBJ1-4; D is ambiguous. Per germline, CDR1 SGHDT and CDR2 YYEEEE. Trimming shortened V by 0 bases and J by 1 base, and 7 bases separated the two germline ends. The CDR3 extends over 15 amino acids. CDR3 in DNA: TGTGCCAGCAGCTTGGGAGGGAGAACTAATGAAAAACTGTTTTTT. Its translation is CASSLGGRTNEKLFF.

The chain combines TRBV25-1 with TRBJ2-7; D possibly corresponds to TRBD2 (5 bases). Germline V gives CDR1 MGHDK, CDR2 SYGVNS. V lost 6 bases, J lost 2 bases, and 11 bases lay in between. The CDR3 runs to 13 residues. CDR3 in DNA: TGTGCCAGCAGGGACCCCGGGGCCTACGAGCAGTACTTC. Its protein is CASRDPGAYEQYF.

The V and J genes are TRBV7-9 and TRBJ2-5; 9 nucleotides align to TRBD1. Looked up from germline, CDR1 is SEHNR and CDR2 is FQNEAQ (reference sequence). The V and J ends lost 7 bases and 5 bases, in that order; junction bases with no gene match: 8. This CDR3 spans 14 amino acids. CDR3 bases: TGTGCCAGCACCATACAGGGGGCAAGTGAGACCCAGTACTTC. This encodes CASTIQGASETQYF.

This chain connects TRBV7-6 to TRBJ2-2; D is perhaps TRBD2 (6 bases). This CDR3 has 16 amino acids. V gave up 1 base and J gave up 1 base, with 10 bases separating them. The germline CDR1 and CDR2 sequences are SGHVS and FNYEAQ. CDR3 coding DNA: TGTGCCAGCAGCTTAGTCGGGGGAATGAACACCGGGGAGCTGTTTTTT. Protein: CASSLVGGMNTGELFF.

The chain employs TRBV6-2 or TRBV6-3 and TRBJ2-7; the D gene is possibly TRBD2 (5 bases). Between the trimmed V and J ends, which lost 0 bases and 5 bases, there was a span of 14 bases. The germline V gene encodes CDR1 MNHEY and CDR2 SVGEGT. The CDR3 is 15 amino acids. The CDR3 nucleotides read TGTGCCAGCAGTTACTCGATAACCGCCGGGGACGAGCAGTACTTC. Amino acid sequence: CASSYSITAGDEQYF.

This clone occurred a few times. The rearrangement uses TRBV6-2 or TRBV6-3 and TRBJ2-7; D may be TRBD1 (5 bases). Germline lookup yields CDR1 MNHEY and CDR2 SVGEGT. Trimming removed 4 bases at V and 0 bases at J, with 7 bases between. This CDR3 is 13 amino acids long. For the CDR3, the DNA is TGTGCCAGCAGTTCGACAGTCTCCTACGAGCAGTACTTC. It codes for CASSSTVSYEQYF.

The chain has TRBV9 and TRBJ2-2; D may be TRBD2 (6 bases). The CDR3 is 17 amino acids. Germline values: CDR1 SGDLS, CDR2 YYNGEE. Trimming shortened V by 0 bases and J by 3 bases, and 15 bases separated the two germline ends. CDR3 DNA: TGTGCCAGCAGCGTAGAGGCAGGCGGGGCCTACACCGGGGAGCTGTTTTTT. Protein product: CASSVEAGGAYTGELFF. The whole variable domain, filled in from reference TRBV9 and TRBJ2-2, reads DSGVTQTPKHLITATGQRVTLRCSPRSGDLSVYWYQQSLDQGLQFLIQYYNGEERAKGNILERFSAQQFPDLHSELNLSSLELGDSALYFCASSVEAGGAYTGELFFGEGSRLTVL.

The CDR3 DNA reads as TGTGCCAGTAGTACCGGGACAGGGGGCCAAGAGACCCAGTACTTC. Its translation is CASSTGTGGQETQYF. The chain uses TRBV19 and TRBJ2-5; 11 bases map to TRBD1. After removal of 4 bases from V and 1 base from J, the junction contained 2 bases not matched to a gene. The germline CDR1 and CDR2 sequences are LNHDA and SQIVND (reference sequence). The CDR3 has 15 amino acids.

This clone was detected once. V gene TRBV6-5 combines with J gene TRBJ2-1; TRBD1 matches 11 bases. J gave up 9 bases and V 6 bases, and 10 bases lay outside the gene matches. CDR3 length equals 15 residues. Germline loops: CDR1 MNHEY, CDR2 SVGAGI. The CDR3 is CASRPGTGGEAEQFF. CDR3 sequence (DNA): TGTGCCAGCAGGCCAGGGACAGGGGGGGAGGCTGAGCAGTTCTTC.

Only a few counts were recorded for this clone. This chain connects TRBV9 to TRBJ2-5, with TRBD2 matching 8 bases. Germline CDR1 is SGDLS and CDR2 is YYNGEE. The CDR3 covers 15 residues. V trimming: 4 bases; J trimming: 4 bases; junction bases outside the gene matches: 9. The CDR3 loop is CASSLYTAGVETQYF. The CDR3 nucleotides are TGTGCCAGCAGCTTATATACAGCGGGGGTAGAGACCCAGTACTTC.

The genes are TRBV7-9 and TRBJ2-1; a possible D gene is TRBD2 (7 bases). Trimming took 5 bases from V and 7 from J, leaving 15 bases between them. This CDR3 contains 14 residues. CDR1 and CDR2 (germline): SEHNR, FQNEAQ (reference sequence). This CDR3 is CASSVGGARNEQFF. For the CDR3, the DNA is TGTGCCAGCAGCGTGGGGGGGGCCCGAAATGAGCAGTTCTTC.

The CDR3 loop is CASSLTSGGLNTDTQYF. The DNA of the CDR3 is TGTGCCAGCAGCTTGACTAGCGGGGGGTTGAACACAGATACGCAGTATTTT. The V call is TRBV7-8, the J call TRBJ2-3; 13 bases fit TRBD2. This CDR3 spans 17 amino acids. The J segment lost 2 bases and the V segment lost 3 bases, leaving 5 bases of the junction unmatched. The germline CDR1 and CDR2 sequences are SGHVS and FQNEAQ. Filled out from reference TRBV7-8 and TRBJ2-3, the complete variable domain reads GAGVSQSPRYKVAKRGQDVALRCDPISGHVSLFWYQQALGQGPEFLTYFQNEAQLDKSGLPSDRFFAERPEGSVSTLKIQRTQQEDSAVYLCASSLTSGGLNTDTQYFGPGTRLTVL.

This clone was observed a few times. V usage is TRBV11-3 and J usage is TRBJ2-3; 9 bases line up with TRBD2. The V gene end was trimmed by 5 bases and the J gene end by 4 bases; junction bases not matched to a gene: 4. Germline CDR1 is SGHNT and CDR2 is YENEEA. This CDR3 has 14 residues. CDR3 sequence: CASSRGGAADTQYF. In nucleotides, the CDR3 is TGTGCCAGCAGCCGCGGGGGGGCAGCAGATACGCAGTATTTT. Together with reference TRBV11-3 and TRBJ2-3, the CDR3 gives the full variable domain: EAGVVQSPRYKIIEKKQPVAFWCNPISGHNTLYWYLQNLGQGPELLIRYENEEAVDDSQLPKDRFSAERLKGVDSTLKIQPAELGDSAVYLCASSRGGAADTQYFGPGTRLTVL.